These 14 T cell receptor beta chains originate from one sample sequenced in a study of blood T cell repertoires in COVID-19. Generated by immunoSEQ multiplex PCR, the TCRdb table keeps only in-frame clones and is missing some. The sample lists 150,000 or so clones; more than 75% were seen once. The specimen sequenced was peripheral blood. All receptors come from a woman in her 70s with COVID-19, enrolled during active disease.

This CDR3 reads CASSFSSGGGANEQFF. CDR3 nucleotides: TGTGCCAGCAGCTTCTCCAGTGGCGGGGGGGCAAATGAGCAGTTCTTC. The chain uses TRBV7-3 and TRBJ2-1; 9 nucleotides align to TRBD2. The CDR3 is made up of 16 amino acids. With V trimmed by 3 bases and J by 7 bases, 10 bases remained unmatched. The germline CDR1 and CDR2 sequences are SGHTA and FQGTGA. The entire variable domain, with the rest obtained from reference TRBV7-3 and TRBJ2-1, is as follows: GAGVSQTPSNKVTEKGKYVELRCDPISGHTALYWYRQSLGQGPEFLIYFQGTGAADDSGLPNDRFFAVRPEGSVSTLKIQRTERGDSAVYLCASSFSSGGGANEQFFGPGTRLTVL.

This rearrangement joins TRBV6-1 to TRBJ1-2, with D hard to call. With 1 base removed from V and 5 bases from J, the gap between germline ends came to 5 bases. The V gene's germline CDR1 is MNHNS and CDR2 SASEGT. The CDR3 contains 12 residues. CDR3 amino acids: CASSEVVYGYTF. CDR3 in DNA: TGTGCCAGCAGTGAAGTAGTTTATGGCTACACCTTC.

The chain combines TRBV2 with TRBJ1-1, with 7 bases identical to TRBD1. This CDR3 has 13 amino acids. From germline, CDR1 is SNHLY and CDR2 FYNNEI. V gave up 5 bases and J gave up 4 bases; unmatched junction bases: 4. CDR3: CASSYRGGTEAFF. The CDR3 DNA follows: TGTGCCAGCAGTTACAGGGGTGGCACTGAAGCTTTCTTT.

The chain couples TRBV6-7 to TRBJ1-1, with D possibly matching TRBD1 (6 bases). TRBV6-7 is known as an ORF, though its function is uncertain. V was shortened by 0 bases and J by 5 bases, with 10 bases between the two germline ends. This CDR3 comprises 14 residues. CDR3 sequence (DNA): TGTGCCAGCAGTTACTCAAGGGGGGGGACTGAAGCTTTCTTT. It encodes CASSYSRGGTEAFF.

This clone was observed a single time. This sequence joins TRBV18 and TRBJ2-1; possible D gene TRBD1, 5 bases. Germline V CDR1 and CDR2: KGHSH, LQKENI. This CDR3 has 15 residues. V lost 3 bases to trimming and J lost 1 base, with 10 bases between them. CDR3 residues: CASSPDRQSYNEQFF. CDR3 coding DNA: TGTGCCAGCTCACCGGATCGACAGTCCTACAATGAGCAGTTCTTC.

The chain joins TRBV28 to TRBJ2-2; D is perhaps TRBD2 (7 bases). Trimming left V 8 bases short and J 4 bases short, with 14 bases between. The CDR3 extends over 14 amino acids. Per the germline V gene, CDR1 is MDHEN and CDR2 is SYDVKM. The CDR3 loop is CASVGGQRTGELFF. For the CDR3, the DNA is TGTGCCAGCGTGGGGGGGCAACGCACCGGGGAGCTGTTTTTT. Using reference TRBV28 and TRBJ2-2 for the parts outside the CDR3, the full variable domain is DVKVTQSSRYLVKRTGEKVFLECVQDMDHENMFWYRQDPGLGLRLIYFSYDVKMKEKGDIPEGYSVSREKKERFSLILESASTNQTSMYLCASVGGQRTGELFFGEGSRLTVL.

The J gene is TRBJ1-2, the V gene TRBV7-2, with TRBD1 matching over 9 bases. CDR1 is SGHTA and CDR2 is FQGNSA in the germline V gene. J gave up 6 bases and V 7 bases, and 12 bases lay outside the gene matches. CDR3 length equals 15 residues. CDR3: CASTEPGQGLNGYTF. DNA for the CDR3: TGTGCCAGCACCGAACCGGGACAGGGCCTTAATGGCTACACCTTC.

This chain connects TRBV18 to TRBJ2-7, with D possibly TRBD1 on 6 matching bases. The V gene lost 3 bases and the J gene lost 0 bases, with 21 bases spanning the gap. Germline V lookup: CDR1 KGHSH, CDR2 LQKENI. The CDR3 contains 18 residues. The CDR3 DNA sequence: TGTGCCAGCTCACCGCGCGACAGGTTGGGTCCCAGCTCCTACGAGCAGTACTTC. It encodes CASSPRDRLGPSSYEQYF. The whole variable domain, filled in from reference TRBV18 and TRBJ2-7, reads NAGVMQNPRHLVRRRGQEARLRCSPMKGHSHVYWYRQLPEEGLKFMVYLQKENIIDESGMPKERFSAEFPKEGPSILRIQQVVRGDSAAYFCASSPRDRLGPSSYEQYFGPGTRLTVT.

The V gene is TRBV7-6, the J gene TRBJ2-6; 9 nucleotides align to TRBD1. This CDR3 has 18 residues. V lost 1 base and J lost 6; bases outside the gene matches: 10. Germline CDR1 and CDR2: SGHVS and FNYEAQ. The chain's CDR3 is CASSLDAGTGFVANVLTF. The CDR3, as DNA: TGTGCCAGCAGCTTAGATGCTGGGACAGGGTTCGTGGCCAACGTCCTGACTTTC.

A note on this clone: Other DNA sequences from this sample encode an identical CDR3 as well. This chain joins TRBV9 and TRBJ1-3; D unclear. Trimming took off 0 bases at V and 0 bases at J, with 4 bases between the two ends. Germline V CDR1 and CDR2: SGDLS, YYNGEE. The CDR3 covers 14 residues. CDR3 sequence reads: CASSVGSSGNTIYF. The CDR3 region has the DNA TGTGCCAGCAGCGTAGGGAGCTCTGGAAACACCATATATTTT.

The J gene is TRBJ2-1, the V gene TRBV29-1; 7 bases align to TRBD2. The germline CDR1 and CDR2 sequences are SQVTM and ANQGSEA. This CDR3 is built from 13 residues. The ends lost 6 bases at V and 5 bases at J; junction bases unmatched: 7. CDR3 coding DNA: TGCAGCGTGGCCCCTCGGGGGGACAATGAGCAGTTCTTC. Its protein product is CSVAPRGDNEQFF.

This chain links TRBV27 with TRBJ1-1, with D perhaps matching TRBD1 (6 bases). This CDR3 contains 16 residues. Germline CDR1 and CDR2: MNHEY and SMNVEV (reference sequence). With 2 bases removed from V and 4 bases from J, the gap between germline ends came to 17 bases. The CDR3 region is CASSLPPGGRGTEAFF. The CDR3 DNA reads TGTGCCAGCAGTTTACCGCCTGGGGGCCGCGGCACTGAAGCTTTCTTT.

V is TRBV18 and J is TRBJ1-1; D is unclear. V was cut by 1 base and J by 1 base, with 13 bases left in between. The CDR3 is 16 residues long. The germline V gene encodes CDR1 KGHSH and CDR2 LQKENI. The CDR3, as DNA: TGTGCCAGCTCACCACGGGCACAGACGAGGAACACTGAAGCTTTCTTT. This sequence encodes CASSPRAQTRNTEAFF.

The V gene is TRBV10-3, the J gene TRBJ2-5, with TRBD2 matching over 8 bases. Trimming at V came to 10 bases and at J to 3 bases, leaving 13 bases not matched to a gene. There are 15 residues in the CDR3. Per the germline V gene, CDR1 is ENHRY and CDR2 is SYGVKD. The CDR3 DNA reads TGTGCCACGTTAATGGATCGGGGGGGGAAAGAGACCCAGTACTTC. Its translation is CATLMDRGGKETQYF.